The present T cell receptor beta chain was sequenced within a study of Graves' ophthalmopathy and Graves' hyperthyroidism. RNA transcripts served as template for amplifying TCR beta CDR3 sequences. HTBI primers were employed in first-round RT-PCR, then a second-round multiplex PCR followed. TCRdb fed the multiplex PCR reads into MiXCR, producing one record per CDR3 protein. The sample lists about 380,000 distinct CDR3 sequences; roughly 14% were seen once. V was cut by 0 bases and J by 0 bases, with 9 bases left in between. This CDR3 contains 16 residues. Per the germline V gene, CDR1 is LNHNV and CDR2 is YYDKDF (reference sequence). The PBMCs had their origin in roughly 9.8 ml of fresh peripheral blood. Regarding the study as a whole: The model achieved approximately 71% sensitivity and under 75% specificity for ophthalmopathy progression.

To note about this clonotype: Its target is unknown.

Sequencing was done on a sample of peripheral blood. The J gene is TRBJ1-5, the V gene TRBV15, with no clear D. This clonotype was sampled from a woman aged 18-29 years with stable Graves' hyperthyroidism. The CDR3 DNA sequence: TGTGCCACCAGCAGAGATTCAGGCGATAGCAATCAGCCCCAGCATTTT. Translation: CATSRDSGDSNQPQHF.